Presented here are 3 T cell receptor beta chains from one specimen sequenced in a study of blood T cell repertoires in COVID-19. Generated by immunoSEQ multiplex PCR, the TCRdb table keeps only in-frame clones and is missing some. The sample holds 150,000 to 200,000 clones, roughly 87% seen once. Sequencing input: PBMCs or T cells enriched from blood (not recorded which). The receptors derive from a woman aged 25 to 39 who had recovered from COVID-19.

V is TRBV7-3 and J is TRBJ2-2; 10 nucleotides align to TRBD2. CDR3 size: 16 residues. Looked up from germline, CDR1 is SGHTA and CDR2 is FQGTGA. J gave up 5 bases and V 1 base, and 4 bases lay outside the gene matches. CDR3 sequence (DNA): TGTGCCAGCAGCTTAAGGACTAGCGGAGGAACCGGGGAGCTGTTTTTT. This sequence encodes CASSLRTSGGTGELFF. Supplemented by reference TRBV7-3 and TRBJ2-2, the full variable domain reads GAGVSQTPSNKVTEKGKYVELRCDPISGHTALYWYRQSLGQGPEFLIYFQGTGAADDSGLPNDRFFAVRPEGSVSTLKIQRTERGDSAVYLCASSLRTSGGTGELFFGEGSRLTVL.

The genes are TRBV6-4 and TRBJ2-1; D may be TRBD1 (6 bases). Germline loops: CDR1 MRHNA, CDR2 SNTAGT. V was trimmed by 2 bases and J by 8 bases, leaving 13 bases between them. The CDR3 totals 14 residues. This CDR3 is CASSDGTTGDEQFF. In nucleotides, the CDR3 is TGTGCCAGCAGTGACGGGACAACCGGCGATGAGCAGTTCTTC.

The gene calls are TRBV4-3 and TRBJ2-1; 8 nucleotides agree with TRBD2. CDR1 LGHNA and CDR2 YSLEER come from the germline V gene. With V trimmed by 4 bases and J by 4 bases, 12 bases remained unmatched. This CDR3 has 17 residues. For the CDR3, the DNA is TGCGCCAGCAGCCTACTAGCGGACTCGGTTGGGTACAATGAGCAGTTCTTC. Translating gives CASSLLADSVGYNEQFF.